The 5 T cell receptor beta chains given below trace back to one sample, sequenced in a study of T cells in Graves' hyperthyroidism and ophthalmopathy. Researchers took RNA transcripts and amplified the TCR beta CDR3 regions from them. When the TCR CDR3 underwent first-round RT-PCR, the HTBI primer set was used. TCRdb passed the multiplex PCR reads through MiXCR, listing each CDR3 protein once. This sample carries under 350,000 distinct CDR3 sequences, roughly an eighth of them seen once, and the ten largest clones take roughly 7.7%. Material for sequencing was blood. The receptors shown here come from a middle-aged woman with Graves' hyperthyroidism.

Points on this clonotype: This may be a read error, as it is one base from a much larger clone. The gene calls are TRBV5-1 and TRBJ1-1, with 10 bases aligning to TRBD1. Germline lookup yields CDR1 SGHRS and CDR2 YFSETQ. This CDR3 region has 15 residues. The DNA of the CDR3 is TGCGCCAGCAGCAGGACAGGGGGGTTGAACACTGTAGCTTTCTTT. Its protein product is CASSRTGGLNTVAFF.

V and J are TRBV20-1 and TRBJ2-1; D perhaps matches TRBD2 (5 bases). The J call may be wrong; the DNA end is better matched by TRBJ2-7. The CDR3 runs 17 residues. Germline CDR1 is DFQATT and CDR2 is SNEGSKA (reference sequence). The chain's CDR3 is CSALQPGGGLINNEQYF. As DNA, the CDR3 is TGCAGTGCCTTACAGCCGGGCGGAGGCCTAATCAACAATGAGCAGTACTTC.

This clonotype has at least ten counts. The V and J genes are TRBV7-8 and TRBJ2-7; 9 bases line up with TRBD1. Per germline, CDR1 SGHVS and CDR2 FQNEAQ. The CDR3 has 15 residues. After removal of 5 bases from V and 3 bases from J, the junction contained 8 bases not matched to a gene. CDR3 nucleotide sequence: TGTGCCAGCAGCCCCGGACAGGGGCAAGTCTACGAGCAGTACTTC. Its protein product is CASSPGQGQVYEQYF. Supplemented by reference TRBV7-8 and TRBJ2-7, the full variable domain reads GAGVSQSPRYKVAKRGQDVALRCDPISGHVSLFWYQQALGQGPEFLTYFQNEAQLDKSGLPSDRFFAERPEGSVSTLKIQRTQQEDSAVYLCASSPGQGQVYEQYFGPGTRLTVT.

At least ten counts were recorded for this clonotype. V is TRBV2 and J is TRBJ1-4; 9 bases are shared with TRBD1. Germline-derived CDR1 and CDR2 are SNHLY and FYNNEI. CDR3 size: 14 residues. The V segment lost 7 bases and the J segment 8 bases; nucleotides outside the gene matches: 8. The CDR3 bases are TGTGCCAGCACCCAGGACAGGGGAGGCGAAAAACTGTTTTTT. This sequence encodes CASTQDRGGEKLFF.

This clonotype has at least ten counts. This rearrangement joins TRBV7-9 to TRBJ2-7; no clear D gene. V lost 5 bases to trimming and J lost 0 bases, with 8 bases between them. The CDR3 contains 13 residues. Germline V gene data show CDR1 as SEHNR and CDR2 as FQNEAQ (reference sequence). CDR3 loop: CASSPHGSYEQYF. The CDR3 DNA reads TGTGCCAGCAGCCCCCACGGCTCCTACGAGCAGTACTTC.